Listed below are T cell receptor beta chains from one sample, sequenced in a study of sequential checkpoint blockade in melanoma. Sequenced by immunoSEQ multiplex PCR; TCRdb stores in-frame clones only, minus some. The data hold some 160 clones, with under 30% observed a single time. Sequences were derived from tumor tissue (inferred from file names), sampled from a patient given nivolumab and ipilimumab in sequence. The receptor source for this set is a human donor with melanoma. CDR3s include the opening cysteine and the closing phenylalanine or tryptophan. D genes are given only for firm matches. Clone size is not always given. Where it is, it says once, few, many or a class for expanded clones.

J gene: TRBJ1-5; clone size: NA; D gene: TRBD1; V gene: TRBV4-1; CDR3 DNA: TGCGCCAGCAGCCAATGGGGACAGAGCAATCAGCCCCAGCATTTT; CDR3 protein: CASSQWGQSNQPQHF
J gene: TRBJ1-2; clone size: few; D gene: TRBD1; V gene: TRBV6-8; CDR3 DNA: TGTGCCAGCAAATCCGGGACAGGGGCAGATGGCTACACCTTC; CDR3 protein: CASKSGTGADGYTF
J gene: TRBJ2-6; clone size: NA; D gene: NA; V gene: TRBV22-1; CDR3 DNA: TGTCCTGGGAGTAATACTCGAAGCGAACAAAGTCGGGCCAACGTCCTGACTTTC; CDR3 protein: CPGSNTRSEQSRANVLTF
J gene: TRBJ2-1; clone size: NA; D gene: TRBD2; V gene: TRBV18; CDR3 DNA: TGTGCCAGCTCCCAATCCGGGACTAGCGGATACAATGAGCAGTTCTTC; CDR3 protein: CASSQSGTSGYNEQFF
J gene: TRBJ1-1; clone size: few; D gene: NA; V gene: TRBV9; CDR3 DNA: TGTGCCGGCCGGGGGGGAGGCATGAACACTGAAGCTTTCTTT; CDR3 protein: CAGRGGGMNTEAFF
J gene: TRBJ1-5; clone size: NA; D gene: TRBD1; V gene: TRBV19; CDR3 DNA: TGTGCCAGTAGGGATACGAACAGGGGGGAACATCAGCCCCAGCATTTT; CDR3 protein: CASRDTNRGEHQPQHF
J gene: TRBJ2-1; clone size: NA; D gene: NA; V gene: TRBV29-1; CDR3 DNA: TGCAGCGCCGAAACCGAATATAAACTTGATGAGCAGTTCTTC; CDR3 protein: CSAETEYKLDEQFF
J gene: TRBJ2-5; clone size: NA; D gene: NA; V gene: TRBV12-5; CDR3 DNA: TGTGCTAGCCATGGGGGGTTCCAAGAGACCCAGTACTTC; CDR3 protein: CASHGGFQETQYF
J gene: TRBJ2-6; clone size: few; D gene: TRBD1; V gene: TRBV6-8; CDR3 DNA: TGTGCCAGCAGTTACTCTAACAGGGGGCCCTCTGGGGCCAACGTCCTGACTTTC; CDR3 protein: CASSYSNRGPSGANVLTF
J gene: TRBJ2-6; clone size: few; D gene: TRBD1; V gene: TRBV11-3; CDR3 DNA: TGTGCCAGCAGCTCGACAGGGGCTGGGGCCAACGTCCTGACTTTC; CDR3 protein: CASSSTGAGANVLTF
J gene: TRBJ1-1; clone size: NA; D gene: NA; V gene: TRBV19; CDR3 DNA: TGTGCCTCCTATGGAGGGGACACTGAAGCTTTCTTT; CDR3 protein: CASYGGDTEAFF
J gene: TRBJ2-1; clone size: NA; D gene: NA; V gene: TRBV11-3; CDR3 DNA: TGTGCCAGCAGCGCGCGTCGTGGGAACTACAATGAGCAGTTCTTC; CDR3 protein: CASSARRGNYNEQFF
J gene: TRBJ1-1; clone size: few; D gene: NA; V gene: TRBV6-8; CDR3 DNA: TGTGCCAGCAGTACGACAATTATGAACACTGAAGCTTTCTTT; CDR3 protein: CASSTTIMNTEAFF
J gene: TRBJ1-1; clone size: NA; D gene: TRBD1; V gene: TRBV11-3; CDR3 DNA: TGTGCCAGCAGCCCAGGGGGCGAGAACACTGAAGCTTTCTTT; CDR3 protein: CASSPGGENTEAFF
J gene: TRBJ1-6; clone size: NA; D gene: NA; V gene: TRBV19; CDR3 DNA: TGTGCCAGTAGATTCAGCTCCTATAATTCACCCCTCCACTTT; CDR3 protein: CASRFSSYNSPLHF
J gene: TRBJ2-7; clone size: NA; D gene: TRBD2; V gene: TRBV28; CDR3 DNA: TGTGCCAGCAGTCCCCCTGGCGGGAGTAATTCCTACGAGCAGTACTTC; CDR3 protein: CASSPPGGSNSYEQYF
J gene: TRBJ2-5; clone size: large; D gene: TRBD1; V gene: TRBV11-3; CDR3 DNA: TGTGCCAGCAGCTCCCGGGACAGCCAAGAGACCCAGTACTTC; CDR3 protein: CASSSRDSQETQYF
J gene: TRBJ1-3; clone size: few; D gene: NA; V gene: TRBV28; CDR3 DNA: TGTGCCAGCAGTTTGCAGACAGCTGGAAACACCATATATTTT; CDR3 protein: CASSLQTAGNTIYF